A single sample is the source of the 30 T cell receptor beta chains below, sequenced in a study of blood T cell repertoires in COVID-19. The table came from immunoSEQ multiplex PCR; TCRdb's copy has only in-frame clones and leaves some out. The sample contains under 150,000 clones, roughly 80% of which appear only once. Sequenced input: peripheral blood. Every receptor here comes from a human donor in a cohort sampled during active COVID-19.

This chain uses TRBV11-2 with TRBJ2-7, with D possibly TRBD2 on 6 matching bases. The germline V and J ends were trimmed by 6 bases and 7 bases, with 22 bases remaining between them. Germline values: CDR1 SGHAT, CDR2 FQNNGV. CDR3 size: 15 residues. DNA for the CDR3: TGTGCCAGCAGGCCGGCGGGATATGGGTCGGGGGAGCAGTACTTC. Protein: CASRPAGYGSGEQYF.

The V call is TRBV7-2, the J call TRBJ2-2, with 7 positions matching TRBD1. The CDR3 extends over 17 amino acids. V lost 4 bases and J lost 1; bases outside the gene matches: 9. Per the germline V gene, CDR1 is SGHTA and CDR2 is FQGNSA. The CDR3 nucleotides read TGTGCCAGCAGCTCGACAGGGTCCCTATTGAACACCGGGGAGCTGTTTTTT. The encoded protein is CASSSTGSLLNTGELFF. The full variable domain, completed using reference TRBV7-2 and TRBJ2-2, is GAGVSQSPSNKVTEKGKDVELRCDPISGHTALYWYRQSLGQGLEFLIYFQGNSAPDKSGLPSDRFSAERTGGSVSTLTIQRTQQEDSAVYLCASSSTGSLLNTGELFFGEGSRLTVL.

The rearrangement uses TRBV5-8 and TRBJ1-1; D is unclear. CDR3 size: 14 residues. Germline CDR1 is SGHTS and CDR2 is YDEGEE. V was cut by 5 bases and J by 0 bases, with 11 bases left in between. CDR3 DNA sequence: TGTGCCAGCAGGACTATTAGGGTGAACACTGAAGCTTTCTTT. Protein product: CASRTIRVNTEAFF.

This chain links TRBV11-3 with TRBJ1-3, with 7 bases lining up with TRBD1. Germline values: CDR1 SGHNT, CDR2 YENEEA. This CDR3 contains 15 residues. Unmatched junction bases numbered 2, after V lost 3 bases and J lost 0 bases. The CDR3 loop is CASSFTGASGNTIYF. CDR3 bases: TGTGCCAGCAGCTTTACAGGGGCCTCTGGAAACACCATATATTTT. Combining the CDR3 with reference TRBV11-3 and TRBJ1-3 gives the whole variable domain EAGVVQSPRYKIIEKKQPVAFWCNPISGHNTLYWYLQNLGQGPELLIRYENEEAVDDSQLPKDRFSAERLKGVDSTLKIQPAELGDSAVYLCASSFTGASGNTIYFGEGSWLTVV.

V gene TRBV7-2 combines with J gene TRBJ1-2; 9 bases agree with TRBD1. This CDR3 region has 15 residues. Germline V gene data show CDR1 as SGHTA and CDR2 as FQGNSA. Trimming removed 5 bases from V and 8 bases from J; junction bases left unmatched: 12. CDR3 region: CASSPPGTGIWGYTF. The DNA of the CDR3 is TGTGCCAGCAGCCCGCCCGGGACAGGGATCTGGGGCTACACCTTC.

CDR3 DNA sequence: TGTGCCAGTAGTATAGTCGGGACAGGGTGGAACTATGGCTACACCTTC. This gives the protein CASSIVGTGWNYGYTF. The chain is built from TRBV19 and TRBJ1-2, with TRBD1 matching 9 bases. V trimming: 1 base; J trimming: 2 bases; junction bases outside the gene matches: 5. The CDR3 sequence is 16 residues long. Germline V gives CDR1 LNHDA, CDR2 SQIVND (reference sequence).

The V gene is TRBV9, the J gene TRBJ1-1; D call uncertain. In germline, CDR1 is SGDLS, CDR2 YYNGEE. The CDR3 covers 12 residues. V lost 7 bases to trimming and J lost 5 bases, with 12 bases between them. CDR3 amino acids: CASGRGRTEAFF. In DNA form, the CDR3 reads TGTGCCAGCGGAAGAGGGAGAACTGAAGCTTTCTTT.

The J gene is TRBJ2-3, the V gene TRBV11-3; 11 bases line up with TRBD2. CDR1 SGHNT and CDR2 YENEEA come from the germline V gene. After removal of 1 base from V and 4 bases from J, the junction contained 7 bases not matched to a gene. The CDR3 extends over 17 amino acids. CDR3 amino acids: CASSLGRLAGTADTQYF. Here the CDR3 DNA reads TGTGCCAGCAGCTTAGGAAGACTAGCGGGGACGGCAGATACGCAGTATTTT.

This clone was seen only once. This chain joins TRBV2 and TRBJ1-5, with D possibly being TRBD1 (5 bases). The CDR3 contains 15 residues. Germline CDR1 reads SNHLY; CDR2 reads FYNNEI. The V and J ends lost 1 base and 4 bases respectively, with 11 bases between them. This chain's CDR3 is CASSEDIGGNQPQHF. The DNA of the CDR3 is TGTGCCAGCAGTGAAGATATCGGGGGAAATCAGCCCCAGCATTTT.

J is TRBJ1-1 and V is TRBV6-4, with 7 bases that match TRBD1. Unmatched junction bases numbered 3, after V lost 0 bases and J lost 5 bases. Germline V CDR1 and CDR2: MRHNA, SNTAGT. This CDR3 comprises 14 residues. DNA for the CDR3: TGTGCCAGCAGTGACTCGAACAGGGGAACTGAAGCTTTCTTT. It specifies CASSDSNRGTEAFF.

As DNA, the CDR3 is TGTGCCAGTAGGAACCAACAGGGCGCTGAAGCTTTCTTT. Translating gives CASRNQQGAEAFF. The chain couples TRBV19 to TRBJ1-1; D possibly corresponds to TRBD1 (6 bases). In germline, CDR1 is LNHDA, CDR2 SQIVND (reference sequence). This CDR3 comprises 13 residues. V lost 6 bases and J lost 6, with 14 bases in between.

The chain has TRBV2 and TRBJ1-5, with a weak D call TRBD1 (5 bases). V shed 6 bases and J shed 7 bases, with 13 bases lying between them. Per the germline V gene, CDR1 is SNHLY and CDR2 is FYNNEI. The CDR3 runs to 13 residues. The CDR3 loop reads CASSSDNGQPQHF. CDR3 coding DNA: TGTGCCAGCAGCTCGGACAACGGGCAGCCCCAGCATTTT.

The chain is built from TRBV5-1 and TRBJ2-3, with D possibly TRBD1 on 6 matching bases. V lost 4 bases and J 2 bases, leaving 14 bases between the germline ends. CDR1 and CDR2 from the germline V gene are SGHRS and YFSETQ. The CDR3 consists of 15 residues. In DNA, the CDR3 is TGCGCCAGCAGCCCAAACAGGGTCACCACAGATACGCAGTATTTT. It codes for CASSPNRVTTDTQYF.

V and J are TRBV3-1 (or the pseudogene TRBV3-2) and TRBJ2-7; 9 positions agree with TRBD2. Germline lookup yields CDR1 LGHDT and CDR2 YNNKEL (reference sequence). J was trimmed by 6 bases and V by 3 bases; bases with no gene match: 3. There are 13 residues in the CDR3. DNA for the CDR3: TGTGCCAGCAGCCACGGGACTAGCTCCGAGCAGTACTTC. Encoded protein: CASSHGTSSEQYF.

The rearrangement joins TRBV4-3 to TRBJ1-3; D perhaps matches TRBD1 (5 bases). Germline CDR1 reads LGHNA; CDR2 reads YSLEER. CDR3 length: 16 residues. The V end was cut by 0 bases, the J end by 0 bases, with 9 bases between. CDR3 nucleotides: TGCGCCAGCAGCCAAGATGTAAGGGGCTCTGGAAACACCATATATTTT. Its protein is CASSQDVRGSGNTIYF.

CDR3 sequence: CASSQDSGYGYTF. The CDR3 DNA sequence: TGCGCCAGCAGCCAAGATTCCGGGTATGGCTACACCTTC. The V call is TRBV4-3, the J call TRBJ1-2; no firm D call. Germline CDR1 LGHNA, CDR2 YSLEER. Trimming pared 0 bases from V and 5 bases from J, leaving 7 bases between. The CDR3 has 13 amino acids.

CDR3 region: CASSVDSTGGWNSPLHF. The CDR3 bases are TGTGCCAGCAGCGTAGATTCGACAGGGGGCTGGAATTCACCCCTCCACTTT. This rearrangement joins TRBV9 to TRBJ1-6; 10 bases fit TRBD1. Germline CDR1 SGDLS, CDR2 YYNGEE. The CDR3 is 17 residues long. Germline trimming cut 0 bases from V and 7 bases from J; bases unmatched to any gene: 7. Looking up the rest from reference TRBV9 and TRBJ1-6 gives the full variable domain: DSGVTQTPKHLITATGQRVTLRCSPRSGDLSVYWYQQSLDQGLQFLIQYYNGEERAKGNILERFSAQQFPDLHSELNLSSLELGDSALYFCASSVDSTGGWNSPLHFGNGTRLTVT.

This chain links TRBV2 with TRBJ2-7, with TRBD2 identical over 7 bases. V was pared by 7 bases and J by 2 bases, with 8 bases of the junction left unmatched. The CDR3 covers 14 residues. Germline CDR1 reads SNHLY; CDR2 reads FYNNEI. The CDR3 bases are TGTGCCAGCACTAGCGGCGGACCTCCCTACGAGCAGTACTTC. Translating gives CASTSGGPPYEQYF.

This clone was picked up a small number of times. The CDR3 nucleotides are TGTGCCAGCAGCCGGGACTCCCTCGCTGGAAACACCATATATTTT. Its translation: CASSRDSLAGNTIYF. This sequence joins TRBV4-2 and TRBJ1-3; the D gene is possibly TRBD1 (5 bases). This CDR3 spans 15 amino acids. V dropped 4 bases and J dropped 2 bases, with 12 bases sitting between them. CDR1 and CDR2 (germline): LGHNA, YNFKEQ.

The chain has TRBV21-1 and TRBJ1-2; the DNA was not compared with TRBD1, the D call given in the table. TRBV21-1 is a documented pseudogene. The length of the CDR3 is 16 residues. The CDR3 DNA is TGTGCCAGCAGCAAACCCGCCTCCCCAGGCAGCTATGGCTACACCTTC. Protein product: CASSKPASPGSYGYTF.

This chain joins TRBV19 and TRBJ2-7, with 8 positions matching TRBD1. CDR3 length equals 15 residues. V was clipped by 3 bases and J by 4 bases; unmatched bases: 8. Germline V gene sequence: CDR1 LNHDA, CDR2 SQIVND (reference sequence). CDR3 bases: TGTGCCAGTAGTATCGGGTCAGGGGGCGCTTACGAGCAGTACTTC. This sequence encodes CASSIGSGGAYEQYF. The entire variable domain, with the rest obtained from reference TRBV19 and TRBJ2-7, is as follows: DGGITQSPKYLFRKEGQNVTLSCEQNLNHDAMYWYRQDPGQGLRLIYYSQIVNDFQKGDIAEGYSVSREKKESFPLTVTSAQKNPTAFYLCASSIGSGGAYEQYFGPGTRLTVT.

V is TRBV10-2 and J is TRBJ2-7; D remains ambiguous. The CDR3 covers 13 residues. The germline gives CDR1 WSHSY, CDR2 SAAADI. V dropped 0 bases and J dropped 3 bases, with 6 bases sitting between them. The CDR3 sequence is CASSESVSYEQYF. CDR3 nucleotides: TGCGCCAGCAGTGAGTCTGTCAGCTACGAGCAGTACTTC.

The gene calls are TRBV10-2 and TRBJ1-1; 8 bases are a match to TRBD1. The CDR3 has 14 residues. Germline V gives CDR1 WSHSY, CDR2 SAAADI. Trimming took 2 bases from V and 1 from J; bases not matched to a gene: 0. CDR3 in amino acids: CASSEDRGNTEAFF. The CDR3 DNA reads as TGCGCCAGCAGTGAGGACAGGGGGAACACTGAAGCTTTCTTT.

The CDR3 sequence: CASSQASWTGEQFF. The CDR3 DNA reads TGTGCCAGCAGCCAAGCTAGCTGGACGGGTGAGCAGTTCTTC. The chain links TRBV3-1 (or the pseudogene TRBV3-2) to TRBJ2-1; a possible D gene is TRBD2 (5 bases). Germline V gene data show CDR1 as LGHDT and CDR2 as YNNKEL (reference sequence). Trimming took off 1 base at V and 9 bases at J, with 13 bases between the two ends. The CDR3 runs to 14 residues.

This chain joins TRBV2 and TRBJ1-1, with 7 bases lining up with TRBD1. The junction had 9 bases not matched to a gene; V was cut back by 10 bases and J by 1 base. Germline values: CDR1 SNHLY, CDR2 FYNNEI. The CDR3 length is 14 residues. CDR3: CAIEFSGGNTEAFF. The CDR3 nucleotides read TGTGCCATCGAGTTTTCAGGGGGGAACACTGAAGCTTTCTTT.

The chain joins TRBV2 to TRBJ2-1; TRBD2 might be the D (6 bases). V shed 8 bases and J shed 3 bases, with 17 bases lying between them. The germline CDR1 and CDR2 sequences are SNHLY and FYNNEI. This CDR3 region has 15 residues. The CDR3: CASQKARGNYNEQFF. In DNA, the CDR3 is TGTGCCAGCCAGAAAGCACGGGGGAACTACAATGAGCAGTTCTTC.

CDR3 residues: CASSPQGGAQQETQYF. The CDR3 nucleotides read TGCGCCAGCAGCCCCCAGGGGGGCGCCCAACAAGAGACCCAGTACTTC. The V gene is TRBV4-1, the J gene TRBJ2-5, with D tentatively TRBD1 (7 bases). This CDR3 contains 16 residues. The V gene lost 4 bases and the J gene lost 2 bases, with 17 bases spanning the gap. Germline V lookup: CDR1 MGHRA, CDR2 YSYEKL.

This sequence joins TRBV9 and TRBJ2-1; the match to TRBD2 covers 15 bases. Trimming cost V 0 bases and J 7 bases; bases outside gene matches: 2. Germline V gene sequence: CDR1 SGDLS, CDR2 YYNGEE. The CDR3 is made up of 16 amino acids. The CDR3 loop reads CASSVEGTSGGNEQFF. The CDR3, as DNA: TGTGCCAGCAGCGTAGAAGGGACTAGCGGGGGGAATGAGCAGTTCTTC.

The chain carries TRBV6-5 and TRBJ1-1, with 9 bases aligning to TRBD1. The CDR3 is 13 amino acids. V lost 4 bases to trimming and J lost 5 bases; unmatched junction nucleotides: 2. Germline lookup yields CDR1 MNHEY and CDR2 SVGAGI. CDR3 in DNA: TGTGCCAGCAGTTTTGACAGGGGGACTGAAGCTTTCTTT. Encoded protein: CASSFDRGTEAFF.

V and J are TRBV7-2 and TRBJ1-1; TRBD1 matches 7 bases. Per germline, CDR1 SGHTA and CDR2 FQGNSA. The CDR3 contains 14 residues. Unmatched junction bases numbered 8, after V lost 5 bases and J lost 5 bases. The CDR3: CASSPRQGRTEAFF. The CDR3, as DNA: TGTGCCAGCAGCCCAAGACAGGGTAGGACTGAAGCTTTCTTT.